This TCR beta chain is from a study of T cells after yellow fever vaccination. Germline lookup yields CDR1 DFQATT and CDR2 SNEGSKA (reference sequence). The V gene lost 2 bases and the J gene lost 0 bases, with 9 bases spanning the gap. The CDR3 runs to 14 residues. From the 5' RACE reads, TCRdb called clonotypes with MiXCR, one entry per CDR3 protein. The sample shows about 260,000 distinct CDR3 sequences, roughly 13% of them seen only once. This chain uses TRBV20-1 with TRBJ2-3; no firm D call. The specimen comprised CD4+ T cells sorted from PBMCs, sampled 45 days after the yellow fever booster vaccination. The source is a man between 25 and 39 years old who received the YFV17D yellow fever vaccine. The CDR3 sequence is CSARSSSSTDTQYF. DNA of the CDR3: TGCAGTGCTAGATCCTCAAGTAGCACAGATACGCAGTATTTT.